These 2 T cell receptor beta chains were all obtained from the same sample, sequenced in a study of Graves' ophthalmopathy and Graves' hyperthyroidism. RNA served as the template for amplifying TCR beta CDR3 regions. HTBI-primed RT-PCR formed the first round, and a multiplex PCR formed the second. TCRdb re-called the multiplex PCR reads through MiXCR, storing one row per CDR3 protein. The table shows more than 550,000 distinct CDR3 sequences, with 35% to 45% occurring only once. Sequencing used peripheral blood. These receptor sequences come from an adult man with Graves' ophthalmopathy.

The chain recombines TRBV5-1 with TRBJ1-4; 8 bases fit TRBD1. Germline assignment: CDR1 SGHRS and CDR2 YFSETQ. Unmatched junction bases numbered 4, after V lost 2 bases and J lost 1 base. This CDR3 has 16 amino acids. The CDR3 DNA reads TGCGCCAGCAGCTTAGACAGGGGAGGAACTAATGAAAAACTGTTTTTT. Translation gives CASSLDRGGTNEKLFF.

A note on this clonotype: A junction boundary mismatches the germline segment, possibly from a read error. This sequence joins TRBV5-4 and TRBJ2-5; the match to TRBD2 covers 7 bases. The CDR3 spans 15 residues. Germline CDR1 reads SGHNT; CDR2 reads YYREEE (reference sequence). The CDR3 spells CASSLAPSGQEAQYF. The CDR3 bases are TGTGCCAGCAGCTTGGCCCCTAGCGGCCAAGAGGCCCAGTACTTC.